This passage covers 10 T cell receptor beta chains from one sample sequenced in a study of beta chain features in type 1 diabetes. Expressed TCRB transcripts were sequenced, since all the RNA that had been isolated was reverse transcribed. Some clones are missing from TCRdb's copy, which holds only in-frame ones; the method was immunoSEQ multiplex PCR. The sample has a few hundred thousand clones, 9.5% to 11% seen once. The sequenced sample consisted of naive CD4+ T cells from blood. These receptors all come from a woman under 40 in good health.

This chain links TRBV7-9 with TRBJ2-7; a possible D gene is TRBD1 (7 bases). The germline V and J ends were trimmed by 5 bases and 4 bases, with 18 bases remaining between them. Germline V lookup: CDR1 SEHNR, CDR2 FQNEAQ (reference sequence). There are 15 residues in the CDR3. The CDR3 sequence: CASSHLGSGGYEQYF. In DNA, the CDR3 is TGTGCCAGCAGCCACCTGGGGTCAGGGGGGTACGAGCAGTACTTC.

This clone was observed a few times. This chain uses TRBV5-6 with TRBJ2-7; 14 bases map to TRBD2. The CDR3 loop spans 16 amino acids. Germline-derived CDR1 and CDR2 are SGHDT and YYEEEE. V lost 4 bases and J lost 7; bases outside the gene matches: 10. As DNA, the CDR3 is TGTGCCAGCAGCAGAAGACTAGCGGGAGGGTCGGGTGAGCAGTACTTC. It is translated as CASSRRLAGGSGEQYF.

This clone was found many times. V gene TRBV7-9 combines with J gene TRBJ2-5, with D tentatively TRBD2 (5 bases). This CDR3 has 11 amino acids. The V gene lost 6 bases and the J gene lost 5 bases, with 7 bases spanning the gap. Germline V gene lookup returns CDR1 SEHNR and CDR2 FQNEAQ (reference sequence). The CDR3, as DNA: TGTGCCAGCAGGAGGGTCGAGACCCAGTACTTC. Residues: CASRRVETQYF.

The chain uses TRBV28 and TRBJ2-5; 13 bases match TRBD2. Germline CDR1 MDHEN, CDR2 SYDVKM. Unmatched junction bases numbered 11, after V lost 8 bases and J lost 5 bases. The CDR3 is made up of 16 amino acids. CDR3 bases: TGTGCCAGCCGCCGATGGACTAGCGGGAGAACGGAGACCCAGTACTTC. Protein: CASRRWTSGRTETQYF.

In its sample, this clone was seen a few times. CDR3 bases: TGTGCCAGCTCGTGGGACAGGATGAACACTGAAGCTTTCTTT. Protein product: CASSWDRMNTEAFF. The genes are TRBV18 and TRBJ1-1; 8 nucleotides match TRBD1. Germline CDR1 KGHSH, CDR2 LQKENI. V lost 6 bases and J lost 0; bases outside the gene matches: 3. The CDR3 contains 14 residues.

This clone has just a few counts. The CDR3 sequence is CSVEDPRQGSTEAFF. The CDR3 bases are TGCAGCGTTGAAGATCCCCGACAGGGATCCACTGAAGCTTTCTTT. The V and J genes are TRBV29-1 and TRBJ1-1; 7 nucleotides line up with TRBD1. CDR1 is SQVTM and CDR2 is ANQGSEA in the germline V gene. CDR3 size: 15 residues. With 0 bases clipped from V and 4 bases from J, the junction kept 8 bases outside the gene matches.

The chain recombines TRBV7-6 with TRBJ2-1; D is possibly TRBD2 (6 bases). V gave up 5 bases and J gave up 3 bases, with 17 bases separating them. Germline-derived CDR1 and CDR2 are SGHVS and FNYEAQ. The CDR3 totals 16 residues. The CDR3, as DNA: TGTGCCAGCAGCCCCCCGGCGGGAAACGACTACAATGAGCAGTTCTTC. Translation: CASSPPAGNDYNEQFF.

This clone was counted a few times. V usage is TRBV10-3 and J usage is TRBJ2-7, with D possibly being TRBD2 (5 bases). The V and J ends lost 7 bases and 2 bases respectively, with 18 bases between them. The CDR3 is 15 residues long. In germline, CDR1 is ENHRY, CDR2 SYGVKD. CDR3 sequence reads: CAITAVGVGPYEQYF. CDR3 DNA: TGTGCCATCACTGCCGTGGGAGTAGGTCCCTACGAGCAGTACTTC.

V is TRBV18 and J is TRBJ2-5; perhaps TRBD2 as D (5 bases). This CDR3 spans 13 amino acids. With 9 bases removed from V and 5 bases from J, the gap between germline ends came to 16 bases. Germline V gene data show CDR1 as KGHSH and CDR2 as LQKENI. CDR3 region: CASHRDKRETQYF. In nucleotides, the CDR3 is TGTGCCAGTCACCGGGATAAGAGGGAGACCCAGTACTTC.

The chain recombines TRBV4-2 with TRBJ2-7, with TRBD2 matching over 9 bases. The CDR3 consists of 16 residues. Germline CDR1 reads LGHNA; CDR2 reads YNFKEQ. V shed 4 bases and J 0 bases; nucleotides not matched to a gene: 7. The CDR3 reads CASSPDWREGSYEQYF. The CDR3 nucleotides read TGTGCCAGCAGCCCGGACTGGCGGGAGGGCTCCTACGAGCAGTACTTC.